The sequence of this TCR beta chain was determined in a study of Graves' ophthalmopathy and Graves' hyperthyroidism. This clonotype was counted many times. Trimming cost V 10 bases and J 3 bases, with 16 bases left between them. This CDR3 has 13 residues. Looked up from germline, CDR1 is LNHNV and CDR2 is YYDKDF (reference sequence). RNA transcripts were the template, and TCR beta CDR3 regions were amplified from them. HTBI primers were used in a first-round RT-PCR, which preceded a second-round multiplex PCR. TCRdb re-derived calls from the multiplex PCR reads in MiXCR, one entry per CDR3 protein. This sample has about 1.2 million distinct CDR3 sequences, with roughly 35% found just once.

Sample: peripheral blood or thyroid tissue (not recorded which). The J gene is TRBJ2-7, the V gene TRBV15; D is uncertain. This sequence originates from an adult man with Graves' hyperthyroidism. DNA for the CDR3: TGTGCCAAGTGCGGTTTTATAGACTACGAGCAGTACTTC. Protein: CAKCGFIDYEQYF.